Listed here are 32 T cell receptor beta chains from one sample, sequenced in a study of T cells in Graves' hyperthyroidism and ophthalmopathy. Researchers amplified the TCR beta CDR3 regions from RNA transcripts. HTBI primers were employed in a first-round RT-PCR of the TCR CDR3. TCRdb re-derived calls from the multiplex PCR reads in MiXCR, one entry per CDR3 protein. The profile shows hundreds of thousands of distinct CDR3 sequences, around 21% of them singletons. The material sequenced was blood. The receptors derive from a man younger than 45 with Graves' ophthalmopathy.

The chain is built from TRBV19 and TRBJ2-7; D is possibly TRBD2 (6 bases). With 5 bases removed from V and 7 bases from J, the gap between germline ends came to 21 bases. Germline V lookup: CDR1 LNHDA, CDR2 SQIVND (reference sequence). CDR3 length equals 15 residues. CDR3 bases: TGTGCCAGTAGTGCATCGGGAGCCGTGTTCGGGGAGCAGTACTTC. It is translated as CASSASGAVFGEQYF.

The rearrangement links TRBV5-4 to TRBJ2-1; 7 nucleotides line up with TRBD1. Germline loops: CDR1 SGHNT, CDR2 YYREEE (reference sequence). This CDR3 comprises 14 residues. J was trimmed by 4 bases and V by 5 bases; bases with no gene match: 6. This chain's CDR3 is CASRPRTGYNEQFF. The CDR3 DNA reads as TGTGCCAGCAGACCTCGGACAGGATACAATGAGCAGTTCTTC.

Ten or more counts support this clonotype. J is TRBJ1-2 and V is TRBV2; 7 positions match TRBD1. Germline CDR1 SNHLY, CDR2 FYNNEI. This CDR3 region has 13 residues. V lost 10 bases, J lost 0 bases, and 5 bases stayed unmatched. In DNA form, the CDR3 reads TGTGCCACAACGGGACAGTCTAACTATGGCTACACCTTC. Its protein product is CATTGQSNYGYTF.

In this sample, this clonotype turned up many times. The chain has TRBV12-3 or TRBV12-4 and TRBJ1-5, with 7 bases fitting TRBD1. J was trimmed by 3 bases and V by 5 bases; bases with no gene match: 7. This CDR3 region has 15 residues. CDR3: CASSQRTGSNQPQHF. CDR3 sequence (DNA): TGTGCCAGCAGTCAACGGACAGGATCCAATCAGCCCCAGCATTTT.

This clonotype showed up just a few times. The gene calls are TRBV6-2 or TRBV6-3 and TRBJ2-1; no clear D. The CDR3 consists of 15 residues. Between the trimmed V and J ends, which lost 2 bases and 0 bases, there was a span of 8 bases. CDR1 MNHEY and CDR2 SVGEGT come from the germline V gene. CDR3 residues: CASSYGRRSYNEQFF. The CDR3 DNA reads TGTGCCAGCAGTTACGGCAGACGCTCCTACAATGAGCAGTTCTTC.

In its sample, this clonotype was seen many times. The rearrangement uses TRBV20-1 and TRBJ2-7; 13 bases align to TRBD2. V shed 7 bases and J 4 bases; nucleotides not matched to a gene: 13. The CDR3 extends over 16 amino acids. Germline CDR1 and CDR2: DFQATT and SNEGSKA (reference sequence). CDR3 nucleotide sequence: TGCAGTGTCCCGACTAGCGGGAGGCCACCGTTTTACGAGCAGTACTTC. It encodes CSVPTSGRPPFYEQYF.

The chain couples TRBV5-1 to TRBJ2-5, with D perhaps TRBD1 (6 bases). Per germline, CDR1 SGHRS and CDR2 YFSETQ. This CDR3 is 14 amino acids long. The germline V and J ends were trimmed by 4 bases and 5 bases, with 15 bases remaining between them. CDR3 amino acids: CASSRNPRGETQYF. The CDR3 DNA reads TGCGCCAGCAGCCGAAATCCTAGGGGGGAGACCCAGTACTTC.

The chain couples TRBV4-1 to TRBJ2-5, with D unclear. The germline V gene has CDR1 MGHRA and CDR2 YSYEKL. This CDR3 comprises 14 residues. V lost 5 bases and J lost 4, with 14 bases in between. As DNA, the CDR3 is TGCGCCAGCAGCGGCAATGTCGTCGGAGAGACCCAGTACTTC. This translates into CASSGNVVGETQYF.

This clonotype occurred a few times. The V gene is TRBV4-1, the J gene TRBJ2-1, with 11 bases matching TRBD2. CDR3 size: 17 residues. Trimming cost V 3 bases and J 0 bases; bases outside gene matches: 4. CDR1 is MGHRA and CDR2 is YSYEKL in the germline V gene. The CDR3 nucleotides are TGCGCCAGCAGCCATAGCGGGAGGGCGAGCTCCTACAATGAGCAGTTCTTC. Protein sequence: CASSHSGRASSYNEQFF.

The table lists this clonotype with a few counts. The V and J genes are TRBV30 and TRBJ2-2; 9 bases line up with TRBD2. CDR1 is GTSNPN and CDR2 is SVGIG in the germline V gene (reference sequence). This CDR3 has 18 residues. Trimming removed 0 bases from V and 4 bases from J; junction bases left unmatched: 12. CDR3 coding DNA: TGTGCCTGGAGTGTTCTCCCCGTGCGGGAGGGGGTCACCGGGGAGCTGTTTTTT. Translated, it gives CAWSVLPVREGVTGELFF.

The chain is built from TRBV5-1 and TRBJ1-5, with D maybe TRBD1 (5 bases). Germline values: CDR1 SGHRS, CDR2 YFSETQ. CDR3 length: 14 amino acids. Trimming pared 5 bases from V and 3 bases from J, leaving 12 bases between. CDR3 nucleotide sequence: TGCGCCAGCAGAGAGGGACTGAACAATCAGCCCCAGCATTTT. It specifies CASREGLNNQPQHF.

At least ten counts were recorded for this clonotype. The chain uses TRBV27 and TRBJ1-5; maybe TRBD1 (6 bases). Germline V gene data show CDR1 as MNHEY and CDR2 as SMNVEV (reference sequence). This CDR3 has 12 amino acids. The germline V and J ends were trimmed by 8 bases and 3 bases, with 8 bases remaining between them. The CDR3 spells CASGQNNQPQHF. The CDR3 nucleotides read TGTGCCAGCGGACAGAACAATCAGCCCCAGCATTTT.

This rearrangement joins TRBV10-3 to TRBJ2-2; perhaps TRBD1 as D (6 bases). CDR3 length: 14 residues. The V gene's germline CDR1 is ENHRY and CDR2 SYGVKD. The germline V and J ends were trimmed by 2 bases and 3 bases, with 7 bases remaining between them. This CDR3 is CAISEGQHTGELFF. CDR3 nucleotide sequence: TGTGCCATCAGTGAGGGACAGCACACCGGGGAGCTGTTTTTT.

This clonotype came up a few times. J is TRBJ1-5 and V is TRBV24-1, with D tentatively TRBD1 (5 bases). Germline V gene sequence: CDR1 KGHDR, CDR2 SFDVKD. This CDR3 contains 14 residues. V shed 1 base and J shed 4 bases, with 7 bases lying between them. CDR3 residues: CATSDFDSNQPQHF. CDR3 in DNA: TGTGCCACCAGTGATTTCGACAGTAATCAGCCCCAGCATTTT.

With regard to this clonotype: An end of the junction differs from the germline gene, which may be a read error. The rearrangement uses TRBV7-9 and TRBJ2-7, with a possible D match to TRBD1 (6 bases). Per the germline V gene, CDR1 is SEHNR and CDR2 is FQNEAQ (reference sequence). CDR3 length: 15 residues. The CDR3 nucleotides read TGTACCAGCAGCTCCTTGACCACAGGGTTCTACGAGCAGTACTTC. It yields the protein CTSSSLTTGFYEQYF.

This clonotype was picked up a small number of times. V and J are TRBV5-1 and TRBJ2-3; 14 positions match TRBD2. Looked up from germline, CDR1 is SGHRS and CDR2 is YFSETQ. The J segment lost 9 bases and the V segment lost 7 bases, leaving 7 bases of the junction unmatched. This CDR3 region has 14 residues. The CDR3 loop is CASSGLAGEDTQYF. CDR3 bases: TGCGCCAGCTCGGGACTAGCGGGAGAGGACACGCAGTATTTT.

This clonotype was found a few times. The rearrangement joins TRBV28 to TRBJ2-5; D might be TRBD2 (6 bases). Trimming stripped 1 base from V and 5 bases from J, with 11 bases between. CDR1 is MDHEN and CDR2 is SYDVKM in the germline V gene. The CDR3 contains 14 residues. DNA of the CDR3: TGTGCCAGCAGTTTATTAGCCCGGGAGGAGACCCAGTACTTC. It codes for CASSLLAREETQYF.

This clonotype has more than one count but fewer than ten. The rearrangement links TRBV29-1 to TRBJ2-1; no clear D. CDR3 length: 14 residues. V lost 0 bases, J lost 6 bases, and 12 bases lay in between. The V gene's germline CDR1 is SQVTM and CDR2 ANQGSEA. The chain's CDR3 is CSVEDRRQGNEQFF. CDR3 bases: TGCAGCGTTGAAGATCGGCGGCAAGGCAATGAGCAGTTCTTC.

This clonotype was picked up many times. The chain employs TRBV5-1 and TRBJ2-7; possible D gene TRBD1, 5 bases. The CDR3 runs to 12 residues. Per germline, CDR1 SGHRS and CDR2 YFSETQ. V was pared by 5 bases and J by 2 bases, with 8 bases between. CDR3 bases: TGCGCCAGCAGAAGGGGAACCTACGAGCAGTACTTC. This encodes CASRRGTYEQYF.

This clonotype was seen only a few times. This chain uses TRBV28 with TRBJ1-2; D unresolved. Trimming shortened V by 2 bases and J by 8 bases, and 6 bases separated the two germline ends. Germline CDR1 reads MDHEN; CDR2 reads SYDVKM. This CDR3 contains 11 residues. CDR3: CASSLTSGYTF. DNA of the CDR3: TGTGCCAGCAGTTTAACATCCGGCTACACCTTC.

This clonotype showed up many times. This chain's CDR3 is CASSFQVQGYEQYF. DNA of the CDR3: TGTGCCAGCAGTTTCCAGGTCCAGGGCTACGAGCAGTACTTC. The chain combines TRBV27 with TRBJ2-7, with D possibly being TRBD1 (5 bases). Germline lookup yields CDR1 MNHEY and CDR2 SMNVEV (reference sequence). V dropped 3 bases and J dropped 3 bases, with 12 bases sitting between them. The CDR3 runs to 14 residues.

This clonotype occurred a few times. The chain employs TRBV18 and TRBJ2-1; 7 bases are shared with TRBD1. V was clipped by 3 bases and J by 5 bases; unmatched bases: 1. This CDR3 has 13 amino acids. Germline V lookup: CDR1 KGHSH, CDR2 LQKENI. Written as DNA, the CDR3 is TGTGCCAGCTCACCGACAGGGAACAATGAGCAGTTCTTC. Amino acids: CASSPTGNNEQFF. The full variable domain, rest sourced from reference TRBV18 and TRBJ2-1, is NAGVMQNPRHLVRRRGQEARLRCSPMKGHSHVYWYRQLPEEGLKFMVYLQKENIIDESGMPKERFSAEFPKEGPSILRIQQVVRGDSAAYFCASSPTGNNEQFFGPGTRLTVL.

The sample holds many counts of this clonotype. This chain's CDR3 is CASSQDSYYNEQFF. The CDR3 DNA sequence: TGTGCCAGCAGTCAGGACAGTTACTACAATGAGCAGTTCTTC. The chain carries TRBV28 and TRBJ2-1; possible D gene TRBD1, 6 bases. V shed 5 bases and J shed 3 bases, with 11 bases lying between them. The CDR3 length is 14 residues. Germline V gives CDR1 MDHEN, CDR2 SYDVKM. Full variable domain (missing parts from reference TRBV28 and TRBJ2-1): DVKVTQSSRYLVKRTGEKVFLECVQDMDHENMFWYRQDPGLGLRLIYFSYDVKMKEKGDIPEGYSVSREKKERFSLILESASTNQTSMYLCASSQDSYYNEQFFGPGTRLTVL.

V and J are TRBV7-2 and TRBJ2-3, with 11 nucleotides matching TRBD2. Germline trimming cut 5 bases from V and 13 bases from J; bases unmatched to any gene: 11. Germline-derived CDR1 and CDR2 are SGHTA and FQGNSA. The CDR3 sequence is 14 residues long. CDR3 sequence reads: CASSTDVAGGPKYF. In DNA form, the CDR3 reads TGTGCCAGCAGCACTGATGTAGCGGGAGGGCCGAAGTATTTT.

This chain uses TRBV12-3 or TRBV12-4 with TRBJ2-7; 9 nucleotides line up with TRBD2. This CDR3 has 15 amino acids. V gave up 1 base and J gave up 6 bases; unmatched junction bases: 7. The chain's CDR3 is CASSLGAVAGVEQYF. The DNA of the CDR3 is TGTGCCAGCAGTTTAGGGGCGGTAGCGGGAGTCGAGCAGTACTTC.

This chain connects TRBV6-1 to TRBJ2-1, with TRBD2 identical over 11 bases. Germline V CDR1 and CDR2: MNHNS, SASEGT. The ends lost 10 bases at V and 7 bases at J; junction bases unmatched: 9. The CDR3 runs 14 residues. CDR3: CATASGRNPNEQFF. The CDR3 DNA is TGTGCCACCGCTAGCGGGAGGAACCCTAATGAGCAGTTCTTC.

The chain recombines TRBV29-1 with TRBJ2-3; perhaps D is TRBD1 or TRBD2 (6 bases each). V was clipped by 2 bases and J by 8 bases, with 11 bases between them. Germline-derived CDR1 and CDR2 are SQVTM and ANQGSEA. This CDR3 is 12 amino acids long. CDR3 protein: CSVERGPATQYF. CDR3 DNA: TGCAGCGTTGAACGGGGGCCGGCTACGCAGTATTTT.

This clonotype was recorded many times. This chain joins TRBV11-2 and TRBJ2-2; D remains ambiguous. The V gene's germline CDR1 is SGHAT and CDR2 FQNNGV. This CDR3 spans 12 amino acids. The V end lost 4 bases, the J end lost 3 bases, and 3 bases lay between the germline ends. The CDR3, as DNA: TGTGCCAGCAGCTCCCACACCGGGGAGCTGTTTTTT. Translated: CASSSHTGELFF.

This sequence joins TRBV2 and TRBJ1-2; TRBD1 aligns across 8 bases. J was trimmed by 0 bases and V by 8 bases; bases with no gene match: 5. This CDR3 region has 14 residues. Germline assignment: CDR1 SNHLY and CDR2 FYNNEI. The DNA for the CDR3 is TGTGCCAGCCCTAGACAGGGGTCTAACTATGGCTACACCTTC. Protein: CASPRQGSNYGYTF.

This clonotype was seen a handful of times. The V gene is TRBV28, the J gene TRBJ1-6, with D possibly matching TRBD1 (6 bases). The germline CDR1 and CDR2 sequences are MDHEN and SYDVKM. The CDR3 consists of 18 residues. Trimming removed 4 bases from V and 0 bases from J, with 16 bases in between. The CDR3 sequence: CASSSPHREGSYNSPLHF. In DNA, the CDR3 is TGTGCCAGCAGTTCCCCCCACAGGGAGGGCTCCTATAATTCACCCCTCCACTTT. The variable domain in full, with the rest retrieved from reference TRBV28 and TRBJ1-6, is DVKVTQSSRYLVKRTGEKVFLECVQDMDHENMFWYRQDPGLGLRLIYFSYDVKMKEKGDIPEGYSVSREKKERFSLILESASTNQTSMYLCASSSPHREGSYNSPLHFGNGTRLTVT.

The chain links TRBV16 to TRBJ1-3; the D is unclear. From germline, CDR1 is KGHSY and CDR2 FQNENV. The CDR3 has 16 amino acids. Trimming removed 3 bases at V and 3 bases at J, with 15 bases between. CDR3 sequence: CASSHRDSTFGNTIYF. The DNA of the CDR3 is TGTGCCAGCAGCCATCGTGACTCAACGTTTGGAAACACCATATATTTT.

V is TRBV10-3 and J is TRBJ1-3; 7 bases agree with TRBD1. Germline V CDR1 and CDR2: ENHRY, SYGVKD. This CDR3 spans 15 amino acids. The trim removed 2 bases at V and 2 bases at J, leaving 3 bases unmatched. For the CDR3, the DNA is TGTGCCATCAGTGAGCTCGACAGGGCTGGAAACACCATATATTTT. Residues: CAISELDRAGNTIYF.